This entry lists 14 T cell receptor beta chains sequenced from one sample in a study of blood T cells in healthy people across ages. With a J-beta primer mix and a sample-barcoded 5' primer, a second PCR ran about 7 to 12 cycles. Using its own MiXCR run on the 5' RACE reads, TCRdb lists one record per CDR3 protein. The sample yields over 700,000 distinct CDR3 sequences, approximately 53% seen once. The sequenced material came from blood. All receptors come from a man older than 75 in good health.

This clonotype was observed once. The CDR3 is CASSFGREGETQYF. CDR3 bases: TGTGCCAGCAGCTTCGGCCGGGAGGGAGAGACCCAGTACTTC. This chain joins TRBV7-9 and TRBJ2-5, with TRBD2 matching 8 bases. CDR1 and CDR2 from the germline V gene are SEHNR and FQNEAQ (reference sequence). V shed 3 bases and J 4 bases; nucleotides not matched to a gene: 4. The CDR3 extends over 14 amino acids.

The CDR3 DNA reads as TGTGCCAGCAGCTTAGGGGCTAGCGGGATAGTCGCAGATACGCAGTATTTT. Amino acids: CASSLGASGIVADTQYF. V usage is TRBV7-2 and J usage is TRBJ2-3; 9 nucleotides agree with TRBD2. Germline CDR1 SGHTA, CDR2 FQGNSA. V dropped 1 base and J dropped 4; count of bases not matched to a gene: 9. CDR3 length: 17 residues.

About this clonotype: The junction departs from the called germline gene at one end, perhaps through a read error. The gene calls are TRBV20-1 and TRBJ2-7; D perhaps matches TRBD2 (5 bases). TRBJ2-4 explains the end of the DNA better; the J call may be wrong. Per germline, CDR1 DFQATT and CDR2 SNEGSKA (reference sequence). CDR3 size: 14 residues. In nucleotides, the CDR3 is TGCAGTGTTAGAGCTCCTGGGAGAGAAAACATTCAGTACTTC. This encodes CSVRAPGRENIQYF.

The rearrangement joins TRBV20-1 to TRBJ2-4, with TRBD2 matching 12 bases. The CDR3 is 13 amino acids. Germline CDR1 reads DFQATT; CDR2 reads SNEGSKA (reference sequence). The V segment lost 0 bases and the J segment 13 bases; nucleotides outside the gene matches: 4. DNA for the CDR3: TGCAGTGCTAGAGATCCTAGCGGGAGGGTGCAGTACTTC. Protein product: CSARDPSGRVQYF.

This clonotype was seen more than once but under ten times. CDR3 nucleotide sequence: TGTGCCACCAGCAGGGACAGGGGGAGCGAGCAGTACTTC. Protein sequence: CATSRDRGSEQYF. This rearrangement joins TRBV15 to TRBJ2-4, with 10 bases identical to TRBD1. The end of the DNA is better explained by TRBJ2-7, so the J call may be wrong. CDR1 is LNHNV and CDR2 is YYDKDF in the germline V gene (reference sequence). The CDR3 totals 13 residues.

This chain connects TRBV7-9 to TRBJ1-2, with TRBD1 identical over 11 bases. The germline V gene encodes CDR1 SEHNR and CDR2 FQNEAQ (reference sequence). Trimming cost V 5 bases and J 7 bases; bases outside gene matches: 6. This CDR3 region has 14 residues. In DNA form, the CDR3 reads TGTGCCAGCAGCCGGGACAGGGGGACGGGTGGCTACACCTTC. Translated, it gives CASSRDRGTGGYTF.

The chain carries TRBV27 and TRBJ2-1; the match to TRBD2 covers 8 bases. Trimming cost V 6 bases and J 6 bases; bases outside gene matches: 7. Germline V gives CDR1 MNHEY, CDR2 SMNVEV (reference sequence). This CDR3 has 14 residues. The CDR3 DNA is TGTGCCAGCAGAAGGGGACTAGAGTTCAATGAGCAGTTCTTC. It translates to CASRRGLEFNEQFF.

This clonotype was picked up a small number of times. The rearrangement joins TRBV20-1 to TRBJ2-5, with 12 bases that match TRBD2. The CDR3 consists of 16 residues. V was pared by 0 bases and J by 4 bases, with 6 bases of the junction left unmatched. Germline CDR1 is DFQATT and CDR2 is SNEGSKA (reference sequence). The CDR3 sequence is CSARDASGRVGETQYF. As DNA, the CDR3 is TGCAGTGCTAGAGATGCTAGCGGGAGGGTTGGAGAGACCCAGTACTTC.

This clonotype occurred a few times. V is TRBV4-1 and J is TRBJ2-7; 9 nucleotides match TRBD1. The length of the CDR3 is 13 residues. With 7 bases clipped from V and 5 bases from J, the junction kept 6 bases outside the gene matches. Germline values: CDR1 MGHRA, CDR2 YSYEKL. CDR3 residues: CASTGQGSHEQYF. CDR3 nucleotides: TGCGCCAGCACCGGACAGGGGAGCCACGAGCAGTACTTC.

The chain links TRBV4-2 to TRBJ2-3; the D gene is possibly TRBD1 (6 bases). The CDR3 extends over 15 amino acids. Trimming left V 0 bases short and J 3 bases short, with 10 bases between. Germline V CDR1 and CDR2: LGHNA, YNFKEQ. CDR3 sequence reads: CASSQDQGGTDTQYF. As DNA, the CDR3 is TGTGCCAGCAGCCAAGATCAAGGGGGTACAGATACGCAGTATTTT.

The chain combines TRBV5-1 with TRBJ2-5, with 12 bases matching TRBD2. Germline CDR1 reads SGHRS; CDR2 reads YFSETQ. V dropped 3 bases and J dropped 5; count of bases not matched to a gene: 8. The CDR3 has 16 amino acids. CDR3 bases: TGCGCCAGCAGCTCGAGAAGCGGACTAGCGGGGGAGACCCAGTACTTC. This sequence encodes CASSSRSGLAGETQYF.

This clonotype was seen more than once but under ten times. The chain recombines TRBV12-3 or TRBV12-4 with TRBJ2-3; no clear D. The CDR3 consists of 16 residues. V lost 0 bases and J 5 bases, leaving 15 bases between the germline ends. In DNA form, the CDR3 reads TGTGCCAGCAGTTTAGCGACACCCGTGGGCTTAGATACGCAGTATTTT. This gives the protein CASSLATPVGLDTQYF.

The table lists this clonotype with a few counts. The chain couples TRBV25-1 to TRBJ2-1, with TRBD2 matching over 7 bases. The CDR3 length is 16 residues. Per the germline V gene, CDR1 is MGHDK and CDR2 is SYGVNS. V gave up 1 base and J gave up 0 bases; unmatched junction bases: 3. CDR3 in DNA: TGTGCCAGCAGTGAATGGGGGGGGGACTCCTACAATGAGCAGTTCTTC. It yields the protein CASSEWGGDSYNEQFF.

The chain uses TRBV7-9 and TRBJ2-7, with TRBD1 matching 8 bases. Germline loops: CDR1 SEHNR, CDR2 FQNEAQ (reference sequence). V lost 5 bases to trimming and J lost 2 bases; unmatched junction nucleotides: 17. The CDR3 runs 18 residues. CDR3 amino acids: CASSGRTGSPVPTYEQYF. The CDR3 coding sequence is TGTGCCAGCAGCGGTCGGACAGGGTCCCCAGTCCCAACCTACGAGCAGTACTTC.